The clone carrying this T cell receptor beta chain was counted many times. The authors amplified TCR beta CDR3 regions, and they did so from RNA transcripts for repertoire sequencing. HTBI primers were employed in first-round RT-PCR, then a second-round multiplex PCR followed. Each CDR3 protein gets one entry after TCRdb re-called the multiplex PCR reads with MiXCR. The sample lists nearly 400,000 distinct CDR3 sequences, around 17% seen once, with 1.6% in the top ten. This sample is drawn from a study of Graves' ophthalmopathy and Graves' hyperthyroidism. Study details: Peripheral blood was gathered at first diagnosis, ahead of any treatment whatsoever.

Ophthalmopathy in the donors was of moderate-to-severe activity, with CAS ≥3, NOSPECS ≥4 and duration under 3 months. Other autoimmune disease, uncontrolled infection, pregnancy and lactation led to exclusion. This CDR3 has 15 amino acids. The V and J ends lost 7 bases and 0 bases respectively, with 13 bases between them. CDR1 and CDR2 (germline): MDHEN, SYDVKM. The receptor's source is a woman aged 18-29 years with Graves' ophthalmopathy. The rearrangement uses TRBV28 and TRBJ1-3; D may be TRBD1 (6 bases). The sequenced material came from peripheral blood. CDR3 sequence (DNA): TGTGCCAGCACTCCGGGACAAGTCTCTGGAAACACCATATATTTT. Translating it yields CASTPGQVSGNTIYF. Full variable domain (remainder filled in from reference TRBV28 and TRBJ1-3): DVKVTQSSRYLVKRTGEKVFLECVQDMDHENMFWYRQDPGLGLRLIYFSYDVKMKEKGDIPEGYSVSREKKERFSLILESASTNQTSMYLCASTPGQVSGNTIYFGEGSWLTVV.